Reported below is one T cell receptor (beta chain). Its antigen is unknown. The data derive from a study of T cell repertoires in cytomegalovirus infection. About the study: Public TCR beta signatures indicated both CMV infection and matching HLA type.

General study findings and limits: Summed frequency of public TCR beta families distinguished CMV carriers with the relevant HLA. CMV-specific HLA-C-restricted TCR beta clonotypes dominated the ex vivo response.

Each CDR3 protein is one row after TCRdb ran MiXCR on the reads. The data hold fewer than 200,000 distinct CDR3 sequences, with roughly a fifth observed a single time. Sequenced: PBMCs. This clonotype originated in a human donor in good health (CMV status not recorded). Some clones in this sample may be carry-over from other donors' samples.

The CDR3 nucleotides read TGTGCTAGTGGTTTAGGCGGAAACGAGCAGTACTTC. The encoded protein is CASGLGGNEQYF. This chain joins TRBV12-5 and TRBJ2-7; no reliable D call. Germline V lookup: CDR1 LGHNT, CDR2 FRNRAP. V lost 3 bases, J lost 5 bases, and 8 bases lay in between. The length of the CDR3 is 12 residues.